These 25 T cell receptor beta chains came from one sample sequenced in a study of CD8+ T cells in alopecia areata. Following extraction, RNA underwent reverse transcription to cDNA, which served as the sequencing template. Method: immunoSEQ multiplex PCR; TCRdb's copy keeps in-frame clones and lacks some. The sample yields 75,000 to 85,000 clones, about 71% seen once. As for treatment: oral pan-JAK inhibitor, 5-10 mg twice daily. The sample was CD8+ T cells sorted from blood, taken at week 24, from a patient treated with tofacitinib. These receptor sequences come from a human donor with alopecia areata.

This rearrangement joins TRBV18 to TRBJ2-1; D remains unclear. Germline lookup yields CDR1 KGHSH and CDR2 LQKENI. V dropped 9 bases and J dropped 5 bases, with 8 bases sitting between them. This CDR3 contains 11 residues. In DNA, the CDR3 is TGTGCCAGTGCAAGTGACAATGAGCAGTTCTTC. It yields the protein CASASDNEQFF. The variable domain in full, with the rest retrieved from reference TRBV18 and TRBJ2-1, is NAGVMQNPRHLVRRRGQEARLRCSPMKGHSHVYWYRQLPEEGLKFMVYLQKENIIDESGMPKERFSAEFPKEGPSILRIQQVVRGDSAAYFCASASDNEQFFGPGTRLTVL.

The chain is built from TRBV9 and TRBJ1-2, with D unclear. Germline CDR1 is SGDLS and CDR2 is YYNGEE. The V gene lost 0 bases and the J gene lost 0 bases, with 21 bases spanning the gap. CDR3 size: 19 residues. The CDR3 DNA sequence: TGTGCCAGCAGCGTAGCCTCTCTCGGAGGCAGCACTACTAACTATGGCTACACCTTC. Its protein is CASSVASLGGSTTNYGYTF. The complete variable domain, with remaining parts taken from reference TRBV9 and TRBJ1-2, reads DSGVTQTPKHLITATGQRVTLRCSPRSGDLSVYWYQQSLDQGLQFLIQYYNGEERAKGNILERFSAQQFPDLHSELNLSSLELGDSALYFCASSVASLGGSTTNYGYTFGSGTRLTVV.

This clone was counted only a few times. The V gene is TRBV2, the J gene TRBJ2-3; D is unresolved. Germline V CDR1 and CDR2: SNHLY, FYNNEI. The CDR3 totals 16 residues. V was cut by 4 bases and J by 0 bases, with 14 bases left in between. As DNA, the CDR3 is TGTGCCAGCAGTGTCGAGGAAGGTTATAGCACAGATACGCAGTATTTT. Protein: CASSVEEGYSTDTQYF.

The rearrangement links TRBV7-9 to TRBJ2-7, with 11 bases identical to TRBD1. The V segment lost 6 bases and the J segment 3 bases; nucleotides outside the gene matches: 4. Germline V gene data show CDR1 as SEHNR and CDR2 as FQNEAQ (reference sequence). The CDR3 is 14 amino acids. The CDR3 nucleotides are TGTGCCAGCAGTTCCGGGACAGGGGGCTACGAGCAGTACTTC. Amino acids: CASSSGTGGYEQYF.

V and J are TRBV18 and TRBJ2-7, with 10 positions matching TRBD1. The length of the CDR3 is 14 residues. Per germline, CDR1 KGHSH and CDR2 LQKENI. The V segment lost 6 bases and the J segment 2 bases; nucleotides outside the gene matches: 4. CDR3 DNA sequence: TGTGCCAGCTCCCTCGGACAGGGGGCCTACGAGCAGTACTTC. Its protein is CASSLGQGAYEQYF.

The sample holds a few counts of this clone. The chain uses TRBV9 and TRBJ1-1; D call uncertain. The CDR3 length is 14 residues. V lost 3 bases, J lost 4 bases, and 13 bases lay in between. CDR1 and CDR2 (germline): SGDLS, YYNGEE. The CDR3 nucleotides are TGTGCCAGCAGCGCCACACCATTCCCCACTGAAGCTTTCTTT. Translated, it gives CASSATPFPTEAFF. Together with reference TRBV9 and TRBJ1-1, the CDR3 gives the full variable domain: DSGVTQTPKHLITATGQRVTLRCSPRSGDLSVYWYQQSLDQGLQFLIQYYNGEERAKGNILERFSAQQFPDLHSELNLSSLELGDSALYFCASSATPFPTEAFFGQGTRLTVV.

This chain uses TRBV7-2 with TRBJ2-3; perhaps TRBD2 as D (6 bases). Germline CDR1 reads SGHTA; CDR2 reads FQGNSA. CDR3 length: 16 amino acids. V was clipped by 1 base and J by 4 bases, with 15 bases between them. The chain's CDR3 is CASSLVGLAIADTQYF. CDR3 DNA: TGTGCCAGCAGCTTAGTTGGCCTAGCGATCGCAGATACGCAGTATTTT.

The rearrangement joins TRBV7-9 to TRBJ2-7; 7 nucleotides align to TRBD2. The CDR3 is 16 residues long. V shed 2 bases and J 7 bases; nucleotides not matched to a gene: 14. Germline-derived CDR1 and CDR2 are SEHNR and FQNEAQ (reference sequence). CDR3 in amino acids: CASSLPRASGGEEQYF. The CDR3 nucleotides are TGTGCCAGCAGCTTACCCCGGGCTAGCGGAGGGGAGGAGCAGTACTTC.

The sample holds a few counts of this clone. The chain couples TRBV7-9 to TRBJ1-2; D is possibly TRBD1 (5 bases). Germline CDR1 SEHNR, CDR2 FQNEAQ (reference sequence). V dropped 5 bases and J dropped 8 bases, with 15 bases sitting between them. The CDR3 has 13 residues. The CDR3 nucleotides are TGTGCCAGCAGCCCCCGGGACCGAGAGGGCTACACCTTC. Its translation: CASSPRDREGYTF.

The chain carries TRBV15 and TRBJ1-5; D possibly corresponds to TRBD1 (6 bases). Germline V lookup: CDR1 LNHNV, CDR2 YYDKDF (reference sequence). The CDR3 is 15 amino acids. The germline V and J ends were trimmed by 1 base and 4 bases, with 11 bases remaining between them. The CDR3 DNA follows: TGTGCCACCAGCAGAGGGGCAGGGGCTAATCAGCCCCAGCATTTT. Protein sequence: CATSRGAGANQPQHF.

The V and J genes are TRBV7-3 and TRBJ1-1; no clear D. The CDR3 sequence is 16 residues long. The V gene lost 4 bases and the J gene lost 3 bases, with 18 bases spanning the gap. Germline loops: CDR1 SGHTA, CDR2 FQGTGA. CDR3 sequence: CASSSRALRWDTEAFF. CDR3 bases: TGTGCCAGCAGCTCCCGGGCCCTAAGATGGGACACTGAAGCTTTCTTT.

This clone was recorded a few times. V usage is TRBV4-3 and J usage is TRBJ1-1; D possibly corresponds to TRBD1 (6 bases). Trimming left V 1 base short and J 8 bases short, with 11 bases between. Germline-derived CDR1 and CDR2 are LGHNA and YSLEER. The CDR3 spans 13 residues. CDR3 coding DNA: TGCGCCAGCAGCCAAGCAGTCGGACAGGAAGCTTTCTTT. Translated, it gives CASSQAVGQEAFF.

The chain carries TRBV27 and TRBJ2-2, with a tentative D call TRBD2 (6 bases). Germline loops: CDR1 MNHEY, CDR2 SMNVEV (reference sequence). The ends were cut back, 10 bases at V and 0 bases at J, with 12 bases in the middle. The CDR3 is 14 residues long. CDR3 bases: TGTGCCACAACGGACTACCCGAACACCGGGGAGCTGTTTTTT. Protein: CATTDYPNTGELFF.

V usage is TRBV7-2 and J usage is TRBJ2-3, with a possible D match to TRBD2 (6 bases). The CDR3 runs to 16 residues. V was trimmed by 2 bases and J by 0 bases, leaving 12 bases between them. The germline gives CDR1 SGHTA, CDR2 FQGNSA. The CDR3, as DNA: TGTGCCAGCAGCTTATTCGGGGGTCCGAGCACAGATACGCAGTATTTT. Encoded protein: CASSLFGGPSTDTQYF.

The CDR3 nucleotides read TGTGCCAGCAGTGAATTTGGGCGAACTGAAGCTTTCTTT. Translating it yields CASSEFGRTEAFF. The rearrangement uses TRBV25-1 and TRBJ1-1; D is unclear. CDR1 is MGHDK, CDR2 SYGVNS, per germline. The ends were cut back, 1 base at V and 5 bases at J, with 8 bases in the middle. The CDR3 has 13 residues.

The chain links TRBV7-9 to TRBJ2-5, with D possibly TRBD2 on 6 matching bases. Per the germline V gene, CDR1 is SEHNR and CDR2 is FQNEAQ (reference sequence). Trimming removed 5 bases at V and 5 bases at J, with 24 bases between. This CDR3 has 17 residues. The CDR3 DNA reads TGTGCCAGCAGCCGATCCGGGGGAAAGGGCGGAATGGAGACCCAGTACTTC. This gives the protein CASSRSGGKGGMETQYF.

The V call is TRBV27, the J call TRBJ2-7; 11 bases line up with TRBD1. The CDR3 spans 15 residues. Trimming took 8 bases from V and 5 from J; bases not matched to a gene: 11. Germline V gene lookup returns CDR1 MNHEY and CDR2 SMNVEV (reference sequence). DNA for the CDR3: TGTGCCAGCGGCCTGAAGGACAGGGGGCTTAACGAGCAGTACTTC. It translates to CASGLKDRGLNEQYF.

The V call is TRBV5-1, the J call TRBJ1-2, with TRBD1 matching 11 bases. The CDR3 is 17 amino acids. Germline V gene data show CDR1 as SGHRS and CDR2 as YFSETQ. J gave up 7 bases and V 6 bases, and 17 bases lay outside the gene matches. The CDR3 region has the DNA TGCGCCAGCACCAAACCCCCTGCGGGACAGGGGGTTCGTGGCTACACCTTC. Protein sequence: CASTKPPAGQGVRGYTF.

The chain uses TRBV7-9 and TRBJ2-2, with a weak D call TRBD2 (6 bases). Deletions cut 5 bases from V and 2 bases from J, with 15 bases between. This CDR3 has 16 amino acids. Germline V CDR1 and CDR2: SEHNR, FQNEAQ (reference sequence). CDR3 protein: CASSLPTRSNTGELFF. DNA of the CDR3: TGTGCCAGCAGCCTACCGACTAGATCAAACACCGGGGAGCTGTTTTTT.

V and J are TRBV5-1 and TRBJ1-1; no firm D call. This CDR3 spans 15 amino acids. Germline CDR1 is SGHRS and CDR2 is YFSETQ. V lost 6 bases and J 1 base, leaving 16 bases between the germline ends. CDR3 amino acids: CASNIRLVGNTEAFF. CDR3 DNA: TGCGCCAGCAATATAAGGTTGGTCGGGAACACTGAAGCTTTCTTT.

V and J are TRBV4-1 and TRBJ2-7, with a tentative D call TRBD1 (5 bases). Germline V gene lookup returns CDR1 MGHRA and CDR2 YSYEKL. The CDR3 has 14 amino acids. Trimming pared 4 bases from V and 0 bases from J, leaving 10 bases between. The DNA of the CDR3 is TGCGCCAGCAGCCCACAGGTTAGCTCCTACGAGCAGTACTTC. Amino acid sequence: CASSPQVSSYEQYF.

This chain joins TRBV27 and TRBJ2-1; D gene uncertain. Germline lookup yields CDR1 MNHEY and CDR2 SMNVEV (reference sequence). The length of the CDR3 is 14 residues. Trimming took off 3 bases at V and 5 bases at J, with 11 bases between the two ends. In nucleotides, the CDR3 is TGTGCCAGCAGTTTCCTTGCCAGGAACAATGAGCAGTTCTTC. As protein: CASSFLARNNEQFF.

This clone was recorded only once. The J gene is TRBJ2-7, the V gene TRBV30, with D perhaps TRBD1 (5 bases). Trimming took 1 base from V and 3 from J, leaving 13 bases between them. The CDR3 runs to 14 residues. Germline V gene data show CDR1 as GTSNPN and CDR2 as SVGIG (reference sequence). The CDR3 coding sequence is TGTGCCTGGAGTGGTGGGCAGGGCGACTACGAGCAGTACTTC. Encoded protein: CAWSGGQGDYEQYF.

This sequence joins TRBV5-4 and TRBJ2-5, with 13 bases identical to TRBD2. The CDR3 is 16 residues long. J was trimmed by 1 base and V by 4 bases; bases with no gene match: 4. CDR1 SGHNT and CDR2 YYREEE come from the germline V gene (reference sequence). The CDR3 loop is CASSTGLAGSQETQYF. Written as DNA, the CDR3 is TGTGCCAGCAGCACGGGACTAGCGGGGTCCCAAGAGACCCAGTACTTC.

Only a few counts were recorded for this clone. V and J are TRBV7-9 and TRBJ2-7; TRBD1 matches 7 bases. The germline V gene has CDR1 SEHNR and CDR2 FQNEAQ (reference sequence). The CDR3 sequence is 13 residues long. Trimming removed 5 bases from V and 2 bases from J; junction bases left unmatched: 3. In DNA form, the CDR3 reads TGTGCCAGCAGCCGCGGACAGGCCTACGAGCAGTACTTC. This sequence encodes CASSRGQAYEQYF.